A single sample is the source of the 32 T cell receptor beta chains below, sequenced in a study of control samples from healthy donors and cancer patients. Repertoires were generated with immunoSEQ multiplex PCR, while TCRdb's copy carries only in-frame clones and drops some. The sample has more than 65,000 clones, about four fifths seen once. Sequences were obtained from blood. Receptors originate from a man between 50 and 59 years old in good health.

This clone came up a few times. The DNA for the CDR3 is TGTGCCAGCAGCCCGAGTGGGGACAGGTCCTACGAGCAGTACTTC. It is translated as CASSPSGDRSYEQYF. The chain combines TRBV5-4 with TRBJ2-7; TRBD1 aligns across 8 bases. Germline trimming cut 4 bases from V and 1 base from J; bases unmatched to any gene: 7. The CDR3 runs 15 residues. Germline CDR1 reads SGHNT; CDR2 reads YYREEE (reference sequence).

This clone was seen a few times. The junction shows a germline mismatch at one end, possibly a read error. This chain links TRBV6-5 with TRBJ2-1; possibly TRBD2 for D (5 bases). Germline V gene sequence: CDR1 MNHEY, CDR2 SVGAGI. CDR3 length: 14 residues. CDR3 protein: CASSYSSGGQQPVF. Written as DNA, the CDR3 is TGTGCCAGCAGTTACTCCTCGGGCGGGCAGCAGCCCGTCTTC.

This chain connects TRBV21-1 to TRBJ2-1; the table's D call, TRBD2, was not checked against the DNA. TRBV21-1 is given as a pseudogene. The CDR3 is 17 residues long. The CDR3 region is CASSKKGPRLAANEQFF. CDR3 nucleotides: TGTGCCAGCAGCAAAAAGGGACCTAGACTAGCTGCGAATGAGCAGTTCTTC.

The chain combines TRBV10-3 with TRBJ2-1, with 7 bases identical to TRBD2. Germline CDR1 reads ENHRY; CDR2 reads SYGVKD. V shed 8 bases, J shed 5 bases, and the junction held 9 bases outside the gene matches. The CDR3 is 14 residues long. DNA of the CDR3: TGTGCCATCGGGGCGGGAGATATGAACAATGAGCAGTTCTTC. This gives the protein CAIGAGDMNNEQFF.

The chain combines TRBV11-3 with TRBJ2-1; D remains ambiguous. CDR1 and CDR2 from the germline V gene are SGHNT and YENEEA. The V end was cut by 1 base, the J end by 4 bases, with 8 bases between. The CDR3 totals 14 residues. The CDR3 bases are TGTGCCAGCAGCTTAGGCTCACGATACAATGAGCAGTTCTTC. Translated: CASSLGSRYNEQFF.

This clone has a handful of counts. V gene TRBV2 combines with J gene TRBJ2-5; D gene ambiguous. Germline V gene data show CDR1 as SNHLY and CDR2 as FYNNEI. This CDR3 is built from 15 residues. V gave up 10 bases and J gave up 2 bases, with 20 bases separating them. The CDR3 DNA sequence: TGTGCCACCGTCTTCTCTATGGCGTCTCAAGAGACCCAGTACTTC. Encoded protein: CATVFSMASQETQYF.

The chain has TRBV29-1 and TRBJ2-3; D may be TRBD2 (10 bases). There are 19 residues in the CDR3. With 6 bases removed from V and 6 bases from J, the gap between germline ends came to 34 bases. The germline V gene has CDR1 SQVTM and CDR2 ANQGSEA. The CDR3 reads CSVETGGSTSGTMGDTQYF. DNA of the CDR3: TGCAGCGTGGAGACAGGGGGTTCTACTAGCGGGACTATGGGGGATACGCAGTATTTT.

The J gene is TRBJ2-1, the V gene TRBV4-3, with D unclear. The V gene's germline CDR1 is LGHNA and CDR2 YSLEER. CDR3 length: 13 residues. Trimming took off 1 base at V and 5 bases at J, with 6 bases between the two ends. DNA for the CDR3: TGCGCCAGCAGCCAAGTGCTAAACAATGAGCAGTTCTTC. It specifies CASSQVLNNEQFF.

The chain uses TRBV19 and TRBJ2-1; 12 bases agree with TRBD2. The junction had 17 bases not matched to a gene; V was cut back by 8 bases and J by 3 bases. Germline V lookup: CDR1 LNHDA, CDR2 SQIVND (reference sequence). The CDR3 has 19 residues. The chain's CDR3 is CASGASGGLAGGSYNEQFF. CDR3 nucleotides: TGTGCCAGTGGGGCTTCCGGCGGGCTAGCGGGAGGGAGCTACAATGAGCAGTTCTTC.

This clone was counted between two and nine times. V usage is TRBV5-6 and J usage is TRBJ1-2; 7 bases agree with TRBD1. CDR3 length: 12 residues. After removal of 4 bases from V and 3 bases from J, the junction contained 0 bases not matched to a gene. Per germline, CDR1 SGHDT and CDR2 YYEEEE. The CDR3 DNA sequence: TGTGCCAGCAGCGACAGGGACTATGGCTACACCTTC. Amino acids: CASSDRDYGYTF.

The rearrangement joins TRBV28 to TRBJ1-5; no firm D call. Germline V gene lookup returns CDR1 MDHEN and CDR2 SYDVKM. CDR3 length: 12 amino acids. Trimming pared 8 bases from V and 7 bases from J, leaving 12 bases between. In nucleotides, the CDR3 is TGTGCCAGCCAACGCAGAAGGCAGCCCCAGCATTTT. It encodes CASQRRRQPQHF.

This chain joins TRBV15 and TRBJ1-1; 7 nucleotides agree with TRBD1. The CDR3 length is 18 residues. J gave up 2 bases and V 3 bases, and 15 bases lay outside the gene matches. Germline loops: CDR1 LNHNV, CDR2 YYDKDF (reference sequence). CDR3 amino acids: CATSRSGDSSTPNTEAFF. CDR3 bases: TGTGCCACCAGCAGGTCCGGGGACAGCTCTACACCCAACACTGAAGCTTTCTTT. The variable domain in full, with the rest retrieved from reference TRBV15 and TRBJ1-1, is DAMVIQNPRYQVTQFGKPVTLSCSQTLNHNVMYWYQQKSSQAPKLLFHYYDKDFNNEADTPDNFQSRRPNTSFCFLDIRSPGLGDTAMYLCATSRSGDSSTPNTEAFFGQGTRLTVV.

This clone was picked up one time. The chain is built from TRBV4-1 and TRBJ2-2, with 13 bases matching TRBD2. The CDR3 totals 18 residues. Germline loops: CDR1 MGHRA, CDR2 YSYEKL. J gave up 7 bases and V 1 base, and 9 bases lay outside the gene matches. DNA of the CDR3: TGCGCCAGCAGCCAAGCTGGACTAGCGGGAGCAGTTCGCGGGGAGCTGTTTTTT. Amino acids: CASSQAGLAGAVRGELFF.

The chain uses TRBV6-5 and TRBJ1-2, with D unclear. Germline CDR1 MNHEY, CDR2 SVGAGI. The CDR3 is made up of 15 amino acids. Trimming removed 4 bases from V and 2 bases from J, with 14 bases in between. The CDR3 bases are TGTGCCAGCAGTTCCCCGGCAGGAATAAACTATGGCTACACCTTC. Translated, it gives CASSSPAGINYGYTF.

This CDR3 reads CASSERWTGQETQYF. CDR3 nucleotide sequence: TGTGCCAGCAGTGAACGATGGACGGGACAAGAGACCCAGTACTTC. This sequence joins TRBV25-1 and TRBJ2-5, with TRBD2 as a possible D gene (5 bases). Germline CDR1 and CDR2: MGHDK and SYGVNS. The CDR3 has 15 amino acids. V shed 2 bases and J shed 2 bases, with 12 bases lying between them.

This rearrangement joins TRBV29-1 to TRBJ1-5; D uncertain. The ends were cut back, 4 bases at V and 0 bases at J, with 7 bases in the middle. CDR3 length: 13 residues. Germline V gene lookup returns CDR1 SQVTM and CDR2 ANQGSEA. CDR3 sequence reads: CSVGENSNQPQHF. CDR3 DNA: TGCAGCGTTGGTGAAAATAGCAATCAGCCCCAGCATTTT.

The chain combines TRBV7-3 with TRBJ2-3; 8 nucleotides agree with TRBD2. The length of the CDR3 is 16 residues. Germline V gene sequence: CDR1 SGHTA, CDR2 FQGTGA. V trimming: 2 bases; J trimming: 2 bases; junction bases outside the gene matches: 6. The CDR3 DNA reads TGTGCCAGCAGCTTAGTAGCGGGACCCAACACAGATACGCAGTATTTT. Amino acids: CASSLVAGPNTDTQYF.

The genes are TRBV19 and TRBJ2-3, with TRBD1 matching over 11 bases. Germline V CDR1 and CDR2: LNHDA, SQIVND (reference sequence). V lost 6 bases to trimming and J lost 3 bases; unmatched junction nucleotides: 2. The CDR3 has 14 residues. As DNA, the CDR3 is TGTGCCAGTAGGGACAGGGGGCGGACAGATACGCAGTATTTT. Translated, it gives CASRDRGRTDTQYF.

This chain joins TRBV24-1 and TRBJ2-3, with 7 nucleotides matching TRBD2. The CDR3 is made up of 16 amino acids. Germline CDR1 reads KGHDR; CDR2 reads SFDVKD. Unmatched junction bases numbered 6, after V lost 3 bases and J lost 1 base. The CDR3 nucleotides are TGTGCCACCAGTGATCCTAGCGGAGAAGGCACAGATACGCAGTATTTT. It yields the protein CATSDPSGEGTDTQYF.

The chain links TRBV5-1 to TRBJ1-6; 7 nucleotides agree with TRBD1. Germline V CDR1 and CDR2: SGHRS, YFSETQ. V gave up 5 bases and J gave up 8 bases; unmatched junction bases: 13. There are 16 residues in the CDR3. The chain's CDR3 is CASRPHLDRVDSPLHF. CDR3 DNA sequence: TGCGCCAGCAGGCCGCACCTCGACAGGGTTGATTCACCCCTCCACTTT.

The genes are TRBV24-1 and TRBJ2-3, with D possibly TRBD1 on 6 matching bases. Germline loops: CDR1 KGHDR, CDR2 SFDVKD. The CDR3 is 16 residues long. V shed 4 bases and J shed 3 bases, with 16 bases lying between them. The CDR3 reads CATSDRQVDGTDTQYF. In DNA form, the CDR3 reads TGTGCCACCAGTGACCGACAGGTGGACGGTACAGATACGCAGTATTTT.

The chain uses TRBV12-3 or TRBV12-4 and TRBJ2-7; D is possibly TRBD1 (7 bases). The CDR3 spans 13 residues. The ends were cut back, 5 bases at V and 9 bases at J, with 17 bases in the middle. This chain's CDR3 is CASSRTGGDGQYF. The CDR3 coding sequence is TGTGCCAGCAGTCGGACAGGAGGGGACGGGCAGTACTTC.

This chain links TRBV15 with TRBJ1-4; D perhaps matches TRBD1 (6 bases). The CDR3 covers 15 residues. V was cut by 0 bases and J by 7 bases, with 12 bases left in between. Per the germline V gene, CDR1 is LNHNV and CDR2 is YYDKDF (reference sequence). CDR3 in amino acids: CATSRDGGPGEKLFF. DNA of the CDR3: TGTGCCACCAGCAGAGACGGGGGGCCGGGTGAAAAACTGTTTTTT. Full variable domain (missing parts from reference TRBV15 and TRBJ1-4): DAMVIQNPRYQVTQFGKPVTLSCSQTLNHNVMYWYQQKSSQAPKLLFHYYDKDFNNEADTPDNFQSRRPNTSFCFLDIRSPGLGDTAMYLCATSRDGGPGEKLFFGSGTQLSVL.

V usage is TRBV19 and J usage is TRBJ2-5; D is uncertain. Germline V gene data show CDR1 as LNHDA and CDR2 as SQIVND (reference sequence). This CDR3 spans 13 amino acids. Trimming cost V 4 bases and J 2 bases, with 8 bases left between them. CDR3 protein: CASSTIPQETQYF. CDR3 bases: TGTGCCAGTAGTACAATCCCACAAGAGACCCAGTACTTC.

J is TRBJ1-5 and V is TRBV19; D perhaps matches TRBD1 (6 bases). The CDR3 consists of 16 residues. Germline V gene lookup returns CDR1 LNHDA and CDR2 SQIVND (reference sequence). Trimming cost V 6 bases and J 6 bases, with 21 bases left between them. The CDR3, as DNA: TGTGCCAGTAGGGATCCACTCCGGGGGCCGGGTCAGCCCCAGCATTTT. Encoded protein: CASRDPLRGPGQPQHF.

CDR3 sequence: CASSLFAGRGEQYF. The DNA for the CDR3 is TGTGCCAGCAGTTTATTTGCCGGCCGCGGCGAGCAGTACTTC. The rearrangement links TRBV28 to TRBJ2-7; D not certain. The CDR3 spans 14 residues. V was cut by 1 base and J by 6 bases, with 13 bases left in between. In germline, CDR1 is MDHEN, CDR2 SYDVKM.

Of note for this clone: Other DNA sequences of this sample code for an identical CDR3. The V and J genes are TRBV30 and TRBJ2-2; 7 bases line up with TRBD2. The ends lost 5 bases at V and 2 bases at J; junction bases unmatched: 5. Germline V CDR1 and CDR2: GTSNPN, SVGIG (reference sequence). This CDR3 is built from 14 residues. The DNA for the CDR3 is TGTGCCTGGGCCCTAGCGGTCAACACCGGGGAGCTGTTTTTT. It is translated as CAWALAVNTGELFF.

This clone was detected a few times. The gene calls are TRBV5-1 and TRBJ2-2; D may be TRBD1 or TRBD2 (5 bases each). Germline V gene sequence: CDR1 SGHRS, CDR2 YFSETQ. V lost 2 bases and J 1 base, leaving 18 bases between the germline ends. CDR3 length: 18 residues. The CDR3 DNA reads as TGCGCCAGCAGCTTCGGGGCCCCCGGGACGGGGAACACCGGGGAGCTGTTTTTT. Translation gives CASSFGAPGTGNTGELFF.

The genes are TRBV27 and TRBJ2-7, with 10 bases that match TRBD2. Germline-derived CDR1 and CDR2 are MNHEY and SMNVEV (reference sequence). This CDR3 has 15 amino acids. The trim removed 7 bases at V and 6 bases at J, leaving 12 bases unmatched. The CDR3 DNA reads as TGTGCCAGCACCAAACTAGCGGGATCAAAGCGCGAGCAGTACTTC. This codes for CASTKLAGSKREQYF.

The chain recombines TRBV11-3 with TRBJ1-1, with a possible D match to TRBD1 (5 bases). V lost 7 bases, J lost 5 bases, and 17 bases lay in between. This CDR3 region has 14 residues. Germline V gives CDR1 SGHNT, CDR2 YENEEA. The chain's CDR3 is CASILTPGSTEAFF. In DNA form, the CDR3 reads TGTGCCAGCATCCTTACCCCAGGGTCAACTGAAGCTTTCTTT.

This clone is a singleton in its sample. This chain links TRBV5-4 with TRBJ2-2; D perhaps matches TRBD2 (6 bases). Germline loops: CDR1 SGHNT, CDR2 YYREEE (reference sequence). The V gene lost 4 bases and the J gene lost 4 bases, with 17 bases spanning the gap. This CDR3 is built from 16 residues. Here the CDR3 DNA reads TGTGCCAGCAGCACGGATGGGACTCGCTCCACCGGGGAGCTGTTTTTT. This gives the protein CASSTDGTRSTGELFF.

The chain has TRBV30 and TRBJ1-1; D remains ambiguous. Germline CDR1 GTSNPN, CDR2 SVGIG (reference sequence). The CDR3 sequence is 13 residues long. Between the trimmed V and J ends, which lost 2 bases and 1 base, there was a span of 8 bases. The CDR3 reads CAWSKQPNTEAFF. For the CDR3, the DNA is TGTGCCTGGAGTAAACAACCGAACACTGAAGCTTTCTTT.